A single sample gave rise to the 5 T cell receptor beta chains below, sequenced in a study of cytomegalovirus exposure and HLA in healthy donors (dated by TCRdb to about 2017). The library was built by means of the immunoSEQ multiplex PCR assay. The multiplex PCR relied on a mix of 60 forward primers for TCR Vbeta segments and 13 reverse primers for TCR Jbeta segments. TCRdb provides this immuneACCESS table in a form limited to in-frame rearrangements. Some clones are lacking; in checked studies, under half of them reflect an unresolved V gene, and why the rest are absent is not known. The sample table records some 130,000 clones; roughly 79% of these occur just once. About 1.5% of the sample goes to the ten largest clones. Specimen: PBMCs. The receptor source for this set is a woman aged 40 to 50 in good health and CMV-seronegative.

This clone appeared a single time. The V and J genes are TRBV7-9 and TRBJ1-3, with 7 bases aligning to TRBD1. V gave up 2 bases and J gave up 2 bases; unmatched junction bases: 9. Germline assignment: CDR1 SEHNR and CDR2 FQNEAQ (reference sequence). This CDR3 comprises 17 residues. CDR3 residues: CASSLSQGPRPGNTIYF. For the CDR3, the DNA is TGTGCCAGCAGCTTATCACAGGGGCCCAGGCCTGGAAACACCATATATTTT.

The genes are TRBV19 and TRBJ1-5; D gene ambiguous. CDR3 length: 15 residues. The germline gives CDR1 LNHDA, CDR2 SQIVND (reference sequence). The germline V and J ends were trimmed by 4 bases and 7 bases, with 17 bases remaining between them. This CDR3 is CASSNERGTHQPQHF. DNA of the CDR3: TGTGCCAGTAGTAACGAGCGGGGAACCCACCAGCCCCAGCATTTT.

This clone was picked up one time. This chain connects TRBV11-2 to TRBJ2-2, with TRBD2 as a possible D gene (5 bases). There are 16 residues in the CDR3. The ends were cut back, 3 bases at V and 0 bases at J, with 11 bases in the middle. CDR1 and CDR2 (germline): SGHAT, FQNNGV. The chain's CDR3 is CASSFIAGSNTGELFF. The DNA of the CDR3 is TGTGCCAGCAGCTTTATCGCGGGTTCGAACACCGGGGAGCTGTTTTTT.

The rearrangement joins TRBV7-2 to TRBJ2-3; TRBD2 matches at 8 bases. Germline CDR1 reads SGHTA; CDR2 reads FQGNSA. CDR3 size: 16 residues. Germline trimming cut 5 bases from V and 0 bases from J; bases unmatched to any gene: 7. DNA of the CDR3: TGTGCCAGCAGCCTTGTAGCGGGGACTAGCACAGATACGCAGTATTTT. Its translation is CASSLVAGTSTDTQYF.

The CDR3 coding sequence is TGTGCCAGCGGCCCTAATCAGCCCCAGCATTTT. It is translated as CASGPNQPQHF. The chain couples TRBV6-5 to TRBJ1-5, with D unclear. Germline V gene data show CDR1 as MNHEY and CDR2 as SVGAGI. The CDR3 loop spans 11 amino acids. The V end was cut by 8 bases, the J end by 4 bases, with 6 bases between.